These T cell receptor beta chains were read from a single sample in a study of blood T cell repertoires in COVID-19. TCRdb's copy holds only in-frame clones and misses some; the assay was immunoSEQ multiplex PCR. The sample has fewer than 150,000 clones; about 87% are singletons. The specimen was peripheral blood. The receptor source for this set is a human donor in a cohort sampled during active COVID-19. Both conserved end residues are part of each CDR3. The D gene is left open where the match is weak. Size values are once, few and many counts, or a class for expanded clones, and some rows have none.

clone_size: .
j_call: TRBJ2-7
v_call: TRBV27
d_call: .
cdr3_nt: TGTGCCAGCAGTTCTTCCTATCCCTACGAGCAGTACTTC
cdr3_aa: CASSSSYPYEQYF

clone_size: .
j_call: TRBJ2-7
v_call: TRBV28
d_call: .
cdr3_nt: TGTGCCAGCAGTAAACCTCGGACAGATGGCCTCTCCTACGAGCAGTACTTC
cdr3_aa: CASSKPRTDGLSYEQYF

clone_size: .
j_call: TRBJ2-7
v_call: TRBV11-2
d_call: .
cdr3_nt: TGTGCCAGCAGCTCCTGGGGCCAGGGTTCCTACGAGCAGTACTTC
cdr3_aa: CASSSWGQGSYEQYF

clone_size: .
j_call: TRBJ2-5
v_call: TRBV11-2
d_call: .
cdr3_nt: TGTGCCAGCAGCTTATCCCCAGAAGAGACCCAGTACTTC
cdr3_aa: CASSLSPEETQYF

clone_size: .
j_call: TRBJ2-7
v_call: TRBV6-6
d_call: .
cdr3_nt: TGTGCCAGCAGTTATGAGGGCTCCTACGAGCAGTACTTC
cdr3_aa: CASSYEGSYEQYF

clone_size: .
j_call: TRBJ2-5
v_call: TRBV6-2/TRBV6-3
d_call: TRBD1
cdr3_nt: TGTGCCAGCAGTCCACGACAGGGACGGGAGACCCAGTACTTC
cdr3_aa: CASSPRQGRETQYF

clone_size: .
j_call: TRBJ2-7
v_call: TRBV28
d_call: .
cdr3_nt: TGTGCCAGCAGTTTCTCACCGTATACAGGGCTCCCCTACGAGCAGTACTTC
cdr3_aa: CASSFSPYTGLPYEQYF

clone_size: .
j_call: TRBJ1-6
v_call: TRBV7-2
d_call: TRBD1
cdr3_nt: TGTGCCAGCAGCATAACGACAGGGGGTTACTATAATTCACCCCTCCACTTT
cdr3_aa: CASSITTGGYYNSPLHF

clone_size: .
j_call: TRBJ1-4
v_call: TRBV5-1
d_call: .
cdr3_nt: TGCGCCAGCAGCTTTGGGGCAGGGGAGCGCGAAAAACTGTTTTTT
cdr3_aa: CASSFGAGEREKLFF

clone_size: .
j_call: TRBJ1-1
v_call: TRBV19
d_call: TRBD1
cdr3_nt: TGTGCCAGTAGTCCACACAGGGGGCGGGTGAACACTGAAGCTTTCTTT
cdr3_aa: CASSPHRGRVNTEAFF

clone_size: .
j_call: TRBJ2-3
v_call: TRBV7-8
d_call: TRBD2
cdr3_nt: TGTGCCAGCAGCTGGGTAAGCGGGGGGCCCACAGATACGCAGTATTTT
cdr3_aa: CASSWVSGGPTDTQYF

clone_size: .
j_call: TRBJ2-1
v_call: TRBV7-9
d_call: TRBD2
cdr3_nt: TGTGCCAGCAGCTCCCCCCGACTAGCGGGGGCCAACAATGAGCAGTTCTTC
cdr3_aa: CASSSPRLAGANNEQFF

clone_size: .
j_call: TRBJ2-7
v_call: TRBV4-1
d_call: TRBD1
cdr3_nt: TGCGCCAGCAGCCAGCCCGCAGGGGGACAGGGGTTACTATACGAGCAGTACTTC
cdr3_aa: CASSQPAGGQGLLYEQYF

clone_size: .
j_call: TRBJ2-5
v_call: TRBV2
d_call: .
cdr3_nt: TGTGCCAGCCAACAGGGCGGGGAGACCCAGTACTTC
cdr3_aa: CASQQGGETQYF

clone_size: .
j_call: TRBJ2-3
v_call: TRBV6-6
d_call: TRBD2
cdr3_nt: TGTGCCAGCACTCTAGCTGGGACTAGCGGAAGTACGCAGTATTTT
cdr3_aa: CASTLAGTSGSTQYF

clone_size: once
j_call: TRBJ2-5
v_call: TRBV10-3
d_call: .
cdr3_nt: TGTGCCATCAGGATCCGACTAGAAGAGACCCAGTACTTC
cdr3_aa: CAIRIRLEETQYF

clone_size: .
j_call: TRBJ2-2
v_call: TRBV7-7
d_call: .
cdr3_nt: TGTGCCAGCAGCTTTGGGCTGGGGGGCACCGGGGAGCTGTTTTTT
cdr3_aa: CASSFGLGGTGELFF

clone_size: .
j_call: TRBJ2-7
v_call: TRBV29-1
d_call: .
cdr3_nt: TGCAGCGTGTTGACAGGGAGGAGCTCCTACGAGCAGTACTTC
cdr3_aa: CSVLTGRSSYEQYF

clone_size: .
j_call: TRBJ2-5
v_call: TRBV28
d_call: TRBD2
cdr3_nt: TGTGCCAGCAGTTTAATCACGGCGGGAGGGGAGACCCAGTACTTC
cdr3_aa: CASSLITAGGETQYF

clone_size: .
j_call: TRBJ1-2
v_call: TRBV5-4
d_call: TRBD1
cdr3_nt: TGTGCCAGCAGCGAAACCGGGACAGGCTATGGCTACACCTTC
cdr3_aa: CASSETGTGYGYTF

clone_size: .
j_call: TRBJ2-2
v_call: TRBV27
d_call: .
cdr3_nt: TGTGCCAGCAGTCCCTATAACACCGGGGAGCTGTTTTTT
cdr3_aa: CASSPYNTGELFF

clone_size: few
j_call: TRBJ1-1
v_call: TRBV11-2
d_call: .
cdr3_nt: TGTGCCAGCAGCTTTAGCGGGGGCACTGAAGCTTTCTTT
cdr3_aa: CASSFSGGTEAFF

clone_size: .
j_call: TRBJ2-2
v_call: TRBV4-1
d_call: TRBD2
cdr3_nt: TGCGCCAGCAGCCAAGTCTGGCGGGAGAGATTCCCCACCGGGGAGCTGTTTTTT
cdr3_aa: CASSQVWRERFPTGELFF

clone_size: .
j_call: TRBJ2-5
v_call: TRBV4-1
d_call: TRBD2
cdr3_nt: TGCGCCAGCAGCCTTTTAGCGGGGGCCATCCAAGAGACCCAGTACTTC
cdr3_aa: CASSLLAGAIQETQYF

clone_size: few
j_call: TRBJ1-1
v_call: TRBV28
d_call: TRBD1
cdr3_nt: TGTGCCAGCAGTTTGGGACAGGCCCCCAGGGGCACTGAAGCTTTCTTT
cdr3_aa: CASSLGQAPRGTEAFF

clone_size: .
j_call: TRBJ2-1
v_call: TRBV5-1
d_call: TRBD1
cdr3_nt: TGCGCCAGCAGCCCACGGACAGGGGGAGGGTACAATGAGCAGTTCTTC
cdr3_aa: CASSPRTGGGYNEQFF

clone_size: .
j_call: TRBJ2-5
v_call: TRBV3-1/TRBV3-2
d_call: TRBD2
cdr3_nt: TGTGCCAGCAGCCAATTTGGGACTAGCGGGGGGTCAGAGACCCAGTACTTC
cdr3_aa: CASSQFGTSGGSETQYF

clone_size: .
j_call: TRBJ1-1
v_call: TRBV19
d_call: .
cdr3_nt: TGTGCCAGTAAAACCGGGAACACTGAAGCTTTCTTT
cdr3_aa: CASKTGNTEAFF

clone_size: .
j_call: TRBJ2-5
v_call: TRBV18
d_call: .
cdr3_nt: TGTGCCAGCTCACCACCCCTCGACGGGCAAGAGACCCAGTACTTC
cdr3_aa: CASSPPLDGQETQYF

clone_size: .
j_call: TRBJ2-1
v_call: TRBV7-6
d_call: TRBD2
cdr3_nt: TGTGCCAGCAGCCTGACTAGCGGGGGTCGGAATGAGCAGTTCTTC
cdr3_aa: CASSLTSGGRNEQFF

clone_size: .
j_call: TRBJ1-6
v_call: TRBV19
d_call: TRBD1
cdr3_nt: TGTGCCAGTACCCCGGGACAGGGATATATAGGCCTAAATTCACCCCTCCACTTT
cdr3_aa: CASTPGQGYIGLNSPLHF

clone_size: once
j_call: TRBJ2-7
v_call: TRBV6-5
d_call: .
cdr3_nt: TGTGCCACCATGAAACGCTCGGGGAACTCCTACGAGCAGTACTTC
cdr3_aa: CATMKRSGNSYEQYF